This T cell receptor beta chain was documented in a study of T cells of healthy individuals. TCRdb processed the 5' RACE reads anew with MiXCR; each CDR3 protein has one entry. Seen here are approximately 50,000 distinct CDR3 sequences, roughly 14% observed once, and the top ten hold approximately 16%. V was shortened by 7 bases and J by 2 bases, with 15 bases between the two germline ends. Looked up from germline, CDR1 is MDHEN and CDR2 is SYDVKM. The CDR3 totals 14 residues. This clonotype has ten or more counts. This TCR derives from a human donor in good health. V gene TRBV28 combines with J gene TRBJ2-7; no clear D gene. As DNA, the CDR3 is TGTGCCAGCACCGGACCCCGTTTGACCTACGAGCAGTACTTC. As protein: CASTGPRLTYEQYF. Using reference TRBV28 and TRBJ2-7 for the parts outside the CDR3, the full variable domain is DVKVTQSSRYLVKRTGEKVFLECVQDMDHENMFWYRQDPGLGLRLIYFSYDVKMKEKGDIPEGYSVSREKKERFSLILESASTNQTSMYLCASTGPRLTYEQYFGPGTRLTVT.